Detailed here is one T cell receptor beta chain. Original handling: Researchers report that nucleated cell counts were estimated from reference gene primer amplification. Here immunoSEQ multiplex PCR was the method, and the copy in TCRdb shows in-frame clones only, minus some. That table furnishes V, J and clone size, whereas the DNA furnished D and trimming. The table lists over 150,000 clones, around 85% of them singletons. CDR3 length: 19 amino acids. The germline V gene has CDR1 SGHVT and CDR2 SQSDAQ. V trimming: 11 bases; J trimming: 1 base; junction bases outside the gene matches: 21. The sample originates from a study of blood T cell repertoires in COVID-19. Study-level background: Samples representing acute and convalescent COVID-19 were sourced from the United States, Italy and Spain. PBMCs, B-cell-depleted T cells, or T cells were the source of the cDNA or gDNA that made up the material.

Recovery among Cohort 3 donors was established by two negative PCRs, clearance, or symptom resolution. This TCR came from a middle-aged man who had recovered from COVID-19. Specimen: PBMCs or T cells enriched from blood (not recorded which). The chain has TRBV7-4 and TRBJ1-5; 9 bases align to TRBD1. CDR3 sequence: CARRGRDRDDRISNQPQHF. The DNA for the CDR3 is TGTGCCCGAAGGGGACGGGACAGGGACGATAGAATAAGCAATCAGCCCCAGCATTTT.